A selection of T cell receptor beta chains follows, all from one sample in a study of T-cell memory formation after mild COVID-19. TCRdb analysed the 5' RACE reads with MiXCR anew, one entry per CDR3 protein. The sample consists of about 250,000 distinct CDR3 sequences, over 15% of them appearing once. Sequencing was carried out using PBMCs or a T cell subset sorted from them (not recorded which). These receptor sequences come from an adult woman who had mild COVID-19 (a few samples of this study predate the infection). Cell type and time point are not known. The conserved cysteine and the conserved F or W are not part of the CDR3 here.

CDR3aa,v_gene,j_gene
ASSTGTTSGRAYEQY,TRBV5-1,TRBJ2-7
ASSEDPQGGRNRPQH,TRBV2,TRBJ1-5
ASSFSAGVLSGANVLT,TRBV5-1,TRBJ2-6
ASSQEIGTFQF,TRBV4-3,TRBJ2-1
ASSLFKAAWGGYT,TRBV5-6,TRBJ1-2
ATSRGQGAVEYEQY,TRBV15,TRBJ2-7
ASSLVGTKTRGYT,TRBV7-9,TRBJ1-2
ASSPTIGETQY,TRBV3-1,TRBJ2-5
ASSLETGGVTGELF,TRBV18,TRBJ2-2
ASSVGQQGYYEQY,TRBV9,TRBJ2-7
ASSYPTGMNTEAF,TRBV11-2,TRBJ1-1
ASSLSSGPPPAEQY,TRBV5-1,TRBJ2-7
AWSVLRDRRAYEQY,TRBV30,TRBJ2-7
ASSKRGRADTQY,TRBV19,TRBJ2-3
ASSLDGLFTGELF,TRBV7-2,TRBJ2-2
ASSFLPGQRRLGANVLT,TRBV5-1,TRBJ2-6
ASSATGWETQY,TRBV9,TRBJ2-5
ASSGGGGRNQPQH,TRBV6-1,TRBJ1-5
SVAPGGNYEQY,TRBV20-1,TRBJ2-7
ASSPPSSGARTYEQY,TRBV18,TRBJ2-7
ASTDTRYEQY,TRBV6-2/TRBV6-3,TRBJ2-7
ASSLGVTGTQY,TRBV5-5,TRBJ2-5
ASSQESPGPWNTEAF,TRBV4-3,TRBJ1-1
ASSPSPGGTDTQY,TRBV5-1,TRBJ2-3
ASSLARAAGNTIY,TRBV7-9,TRBJ1-3
ASRPGQGSNQPQH,TRBV27,TRBJ1-5
ASSSLRGYTEAF,TRBV5-6,TRBJ1-1
SARDPSAGNTIY,TRBV20-1,TRBJ1-3
ASSILGGEETQY,TRBV5-1,TRBJ2-5
SAPKVSSSYEQY,TRBV20-1,TRBJ2-7
ASSLARDRSSVYSNQPQH,TRBV5-1,TRBJ1-5